Below are 3 T cell receptor beta chains sequenced from a single sample in a study of identical twins (dated by TCRdb to about 2016). Libraries were built with 5' RACE. The sequencing machine was an Illumina HiSeq 2000. The public reads were quality trimmed at Q25 with fastp and then assembled into clones with MiXCR by TCRdb, keeping productive beta chains. Identical CDR3 protein sequences are pooled into one entry, listed with their most common genes and DNA. For this sample there are 200,000 to 250,000 distinct CDR3 sequences; more than 6.5% appear just once. Approximately 2% of the sample is held by the ten biggest clonotypes. This sample was also put to use in a study of yellow fever vaccine responses in identical twins.

Sequencing was carried out using memory (CD45RO+) T cells sorted from blood. The cell subset or site label here, explained by the study, means: CD45RO+ enriched T cells. The receptors were sampled from a young woman in good health.

This clonotype came up a few times. The rearrangement links TRBV6-2 or TRBV6-3 to TRBJ2-5; D not certain. The germline CDR1 and CDR2 sequences are MNHEY and SVGEGT. The CDR3 length is 13 residues. Trimming cost V 2 bases and J 5 bases, with 9 bases left between them. As DNA, the CDR3 is TGTGCCAGCAGTTACGGGCCTGGGGAGACCCAGTACTTC. Its protein is CASSYGPGETQYF.

J is TRBJ1-4 and V is TRBV6-1; D is ambiguous. Germline CDR1 is MNHNS and CDR2 is SASEGT. CDR3 length: 13 amino acids. The V gene lost 6 bases and the J gene lost 6 bases, with 11 bases spanning the gap. CDR3 coding DNA: TGTGCCAGCAGATCGGAACAGCATGAAAAACTGTTTTTT. It is translated as CASRSEQHEKLFF.

This clonotype showed up many times. The rearrangement joins TRBV12-3 or TRBV12-4 to TRBJ2-4, with 12 bases aligning to TRBD1. The CDR3 sequence is 13 residues long. After removal of 4 bases from V and 13 bases from J, the junction contained 5 bases not matched to a gene. The CDR3 sequence is CASSWDRGRVQYF. CDR3 bases: TGTGCCAGCAGTTGGGACAGGGGGCGCGTCCAGTACTTC.